This T cell receptor (beta chain) was captured in a study of early T cells in non-severe SARS-CoV-2 infection. Individually, cDNA molecules had unique molecular identifiers attached to them. TCRdb passed the 5' RACE reads through MiXCR, listing each CDR3 protein once. The table records approximately 23,000 distinct CDR3 sequences, 4% to 5% of them present only once. Trimming left V 0 bases short and J 0 bases short, with 6 bases between. The CDR3 has 14 amino acids. The gene calls are TRBV12-3 or TRBV12-4 and TRBJ2-7; D perhaps matches TRBD2 (5 bases). Sequencing input: whole blood. The TCR sequence derives from an adult who was a healthcare worker with PCR-confirmed SARS-CoV-2 infection or an uninfected control (not recorded which). CDR3 protein: CASSLAGSSYEQYF. CDR3 sequence (DNA): TGTGCCAGCAGTTTAGCGGGGAGCTCCTACGAGCAGTACTTC.